Listed below are T cell receptor beta chains from one sample, sequenced in a study of blood T cell repertoires in COVID-19. The method was immunoSEQ multiplex PCR; TCRdb's version includes in-frame clones alone and lacks a portion of them. This table has around 170,000 clones, approximately 80% appearing once. Sequencing input: peripheral blood. The receptors come from a woman over 75 with acute or convalescent COVID-19. Each CDR3 is given with its conserved first and last residue. A D gene is named only where the DNA matches it firmly. Size tells how often a clone was seen (once, few, many) or the class of an expanded clone, and some rows leave it out.

j_gene,d_gene,v_gene,abundance,CDR3nt,CDR3aa
TRBJ1-5,TRBD1,TRBV7-9,once,TGTGCCAGCAGCCGGGACAGGGTGAATCAGCCCCAGCATTTT,CASSRDRVNQPQHF
TRBJ1-2,-,TRBV6-5,once,TGTGCCAGCAGTTATTTCCCCGACAGCCGGTACTATGGCTACACCTTC,CASSYFPDSRYYGYTF
TRBJ2-1,-,TRBV18,-,TGTGCCAGCTCACCAGAGGTATCCTACAATGAGCAGTTCTTC,CASSPEVSYNEQFF
TRBJ1-2,-,TRBV5-4,-,TGTGCCAGCAGCCCGTGGACAGCGAGCTACTATGGCTACACCTTC,CASSPWTASYYGYTF
TRBJ2-7,-,TRBV2,-,TGTGCCAGCAGGTCTAGCGAAGGGAGCTACGAGCAGTACTTC,CASRSSEGSYEQYF
TRBJ2-7,TRBD1,TRBV7-9,-,TGTGCCAGTCAGCTAGCCAGGGGGCGAGGGAGGTGGTACGAGCAGTACTTC,CASQLARGRGRWYEQYF
TRBJ2-1,TRBD1,TRBV29-1,-,TGCAGCGTGGTTTATCGACAGGGGAACTACAATGAGCAGTTCTTC,CSVVYRQGNYNEQFF
TRBJ2-5,TRBD2,TRBV11-2,few,TGTGCCAGCAGCCCAGGGACTAGCGGGGGGGTGAGGGAGACCCAGTACTTC,CASSPGTSGGVRETQYF
TRBJ1-2,TRBD1,TRBV5-5,-,TGTGCCAGCAGCCGTGGGGACAGCTATGGCTACACCTTC,CASSRGDSYGYTF
TRBJ2-2,TRBD1,TRBV2,-,TGTGCCAGCAGCGCGGGACAGGGAAACACCGGGGAGCTGTTTTTT,CASSAGQGNTGELFF
TRBJ1-4,-,TRBV3-1/TRBV3-2,once,TGTGCCAGCAGCCAAGATTATGGGGGCCAGCCTACAGACAAAAATGAAAAACTGTTTTTT,CASSQDYGGQPTDKNEKLFF
TRBJ2-3,-,TRBV11-2,-,TGTGCCAGCAGCTGGGGCGCTAGCACAGATACGCAGTATTTT,CASSWGASTDTQYF
TRBJ2-6,-,TRBV28,-,TGTGCCACGCTCGCAGGGGTATCTGGGGCCAACGTCCTGACTTTC,CATLAGVSGANVLTF
TRBJ1-1,TRBD1,TRBV7-8,-,TGTGCCAGCAGTCGAAGTTCCCCGGGACAGGTATACACTGAAGCTTTCTTT,CASSRSSPGQVYTEAFF
TRBJ1-4,-,TRBV19,few,TGTGCCAGTAGCTTCGGGCAGGGGCCCTATTCTGGCGAAAAACTGTTTTTT,CASSFGQGPYSGEKLFF